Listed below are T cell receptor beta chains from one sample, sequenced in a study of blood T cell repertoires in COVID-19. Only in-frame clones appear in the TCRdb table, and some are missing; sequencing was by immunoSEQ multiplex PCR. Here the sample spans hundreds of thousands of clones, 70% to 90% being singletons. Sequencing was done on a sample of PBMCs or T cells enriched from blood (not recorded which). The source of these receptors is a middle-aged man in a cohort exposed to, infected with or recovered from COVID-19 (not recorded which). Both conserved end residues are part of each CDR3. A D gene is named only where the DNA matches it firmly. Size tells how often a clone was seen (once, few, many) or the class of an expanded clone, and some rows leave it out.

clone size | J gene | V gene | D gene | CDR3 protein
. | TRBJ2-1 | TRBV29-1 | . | CSVSRGQQFF
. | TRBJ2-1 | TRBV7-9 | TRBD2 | CASSFGLAGGNEQFF
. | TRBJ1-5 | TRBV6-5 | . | CASNTVNQPQHF
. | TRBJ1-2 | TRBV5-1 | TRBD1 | CASSSGQGTYGYTF
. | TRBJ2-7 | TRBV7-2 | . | CASREPSSYEQYF
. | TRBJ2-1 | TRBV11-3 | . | CASSSQGNEQFF
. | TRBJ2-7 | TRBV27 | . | CASSLSGADEQYF
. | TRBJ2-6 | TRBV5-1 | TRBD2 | CASSLAGRGSGANVLTF
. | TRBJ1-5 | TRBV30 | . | CAWSRGTANQPQHF
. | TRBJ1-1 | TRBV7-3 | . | CASSGGPGTEAFF
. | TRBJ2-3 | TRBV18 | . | CASSPNEGPDTQYF
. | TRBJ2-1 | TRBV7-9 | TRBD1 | CASSRQGFEYNEQFF
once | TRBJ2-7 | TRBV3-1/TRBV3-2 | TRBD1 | CASSQPSDRGPYEQYF
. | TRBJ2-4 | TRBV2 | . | CASSETAGSTYIQYF
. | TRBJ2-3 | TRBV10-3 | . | CAISERDISTDTQYF
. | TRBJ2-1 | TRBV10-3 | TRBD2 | CAISPSSGNNEQFF
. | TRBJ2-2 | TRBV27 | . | CASRGRIGELFF
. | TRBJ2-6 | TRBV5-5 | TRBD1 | CASSLTGGTSGANVLTF
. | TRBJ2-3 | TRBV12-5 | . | CASGLWRSTDTQYF
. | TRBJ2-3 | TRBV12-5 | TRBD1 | CASGFTGGTDTQYF
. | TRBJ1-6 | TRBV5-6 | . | CASSFGRSSYNSPLHF
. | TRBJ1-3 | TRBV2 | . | CASSVADNSGNTIYF
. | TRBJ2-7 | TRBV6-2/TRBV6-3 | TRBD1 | CASSYGQALIYEQYF
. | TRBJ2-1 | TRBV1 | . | CTSLPTSGSPGRFF
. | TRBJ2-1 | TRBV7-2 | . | CASSPNVDNEQFF
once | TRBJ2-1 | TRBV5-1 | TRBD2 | CASSSGTSGSVEQFF
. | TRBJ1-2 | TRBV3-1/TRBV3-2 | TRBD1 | CASSQDRAGGNYGYTF
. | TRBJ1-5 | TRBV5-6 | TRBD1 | CASSLGGQRTQPQHF
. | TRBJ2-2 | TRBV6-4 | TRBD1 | CASSDYVTGGTGELFF
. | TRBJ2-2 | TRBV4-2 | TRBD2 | CASSQDSSGSYTGELFF
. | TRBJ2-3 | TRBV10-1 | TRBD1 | CASSGNRGSTDTQYF
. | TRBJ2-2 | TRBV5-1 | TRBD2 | CASRASGRITGELFF
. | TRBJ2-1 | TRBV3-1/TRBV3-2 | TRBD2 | CATKGTSGSWEQFF